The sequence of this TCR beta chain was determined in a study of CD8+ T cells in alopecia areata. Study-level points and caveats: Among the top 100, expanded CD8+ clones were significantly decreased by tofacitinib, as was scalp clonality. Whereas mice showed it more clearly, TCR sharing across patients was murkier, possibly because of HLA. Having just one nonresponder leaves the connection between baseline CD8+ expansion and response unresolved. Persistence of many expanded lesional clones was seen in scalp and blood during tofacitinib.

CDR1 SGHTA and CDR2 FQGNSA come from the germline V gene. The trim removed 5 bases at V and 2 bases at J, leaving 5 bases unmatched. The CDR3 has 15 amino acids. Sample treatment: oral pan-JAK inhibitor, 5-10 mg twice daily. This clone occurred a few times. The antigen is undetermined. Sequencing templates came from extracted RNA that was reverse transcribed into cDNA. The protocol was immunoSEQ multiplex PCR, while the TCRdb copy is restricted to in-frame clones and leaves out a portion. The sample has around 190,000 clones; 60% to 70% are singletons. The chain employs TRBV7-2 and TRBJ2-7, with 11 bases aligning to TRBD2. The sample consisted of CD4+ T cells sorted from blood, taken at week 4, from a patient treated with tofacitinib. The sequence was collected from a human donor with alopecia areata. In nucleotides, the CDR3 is TGTGCCAGCAGCCTAGATAGCGGGAGGGCCTACGAGCAGTACTTC. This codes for CASSLDSGRAYEQYF.